Listed here is a single T cell receptor (beta chain). These data are taken from a study of blood T cells in healthy people across ages. V gave up 4 bases and J gave up 4 bases, with 17 bases separating them. Germline V gene data show CDR1 as SGHKS and CDR2 as YYEKEE (reference sequence). This CDR3 has 15 residues. The authors ran a second PCR of about 7 to 11 cycles using a sample-barcoded 5' primer and a J-beta primer mix. From the 5' RACE reads, TCRdb called clonotypes with MiXCR, one entry per CDR3 protein. Of about a million distinct CDR3 sequences listed, 35% to 40% are singletons. The receptor was derived from a man aged 18 to 29 in good health. The V gene is TRBV5-5, the J gene TRBJ1-1, with D possibly matching TRBD1 (6 bases). The sequencing input was blood. DNA for the CDR3: TGTGCCAGCAGCCCGTACTCGGGGGCCGGCACTGAAGCTTTCTTT. Its translation is CASSPYSGAGTEAFF.